The 4 T cell receptor beta chains reported below all come from one sample, sequenced in a study of chemoradiotherapy in HPV16-positive cancers. The table came from immunoSEQ multiplex PCR; TCRdb's copy has only in-frame clones and leaves some out. Of fewer than 40,000 clones listed, around 92% are singletons. The sequencing used blood, collected from a patient who underwent chemoradiotherapy. These receptors were taken from a human donor with HPV-associated anogenital cancer.

This clone showed up just a few times. The rearrangement uses TRBV4-2 and TRBJ1-1; the D gene is possibly TRBD1 (5 bases). Germline-derived CDR1 and CDR2 are LGHNA and YNFKEQ. Trimming removed 5 bases at V and 1 base at J, with 14 bases between. The CDR3 covers 15 residues. CDR3 coding DNA: TGTGCCAGCAGCGGCCTTGCAGGACAGAACACTGAAGCTTTCTTT. This sequence encodes CASSGLAGQNTEAFF.

The chain is built from TRBV19 and TRBJ1-1; weak D call: TRBD1 (5 bases). This CDR3 spans 15 amino acids. Per germline, CDR1 LNHDA and CDR2 SQIVND (reference sequence). Between the trimmed V and J ends, which lost 3 bases and 6 bases, there was a span of 17 bases. CDR3: CASSIAGTAGSEAFF. The CDR3, as DNA: TGTGCCAGTAGTATTGCCGGGACTGCCGGTTCTGAAGCTTTCTTT.

The chain employs TRBV11-3 and TRBJ2-6; 8 nucleotides align to TRBD2. J lost 0 bases, V lost 2 bases, and 12 bases had no gene match. Germline V gives CDR1 SGHNT, CDR2 YENEEA. CDR3 size: 20 residues. CDR3 region: CASSLKNGLALCSGANVLTF. CDR3 DNA: TGTGCCAGCAGCTTAAAAAATGGACTAGCACTATGCTCTGGGGCCAACGTCCTGACTTTC. Drawing the rest from reference TRBV11-3 and TRBJ2-6, the complete variable domain is EAGVVQSPRYKIIEKKQPVAFWCNPISGHNTLYWYLQNLGQGPELLIRYENEEAVDDSQLPKDRFSAERLKGVDSTLKIQPAELGDSAVYLCASSLKNGLALCSGANVLTFGAGSRLTVL.

This chain joins TRBV5-4 and TRBJ2-7; D not certain. Trimming took off 9 bases at V and 3 bases at J, with 13 bases between the two ends. CDR3 size: 12 residues. CDR1 and CDR2 from the germline V gene are SGHNT and YYREEE (reference sequence). DNA of the CDR3: TGTGCCACTGAGGACGGCAACTACGAGCAGTACTTC. It is translated as CATEDGNYEQYF.